This entry lists 16 T cell receptor beta chains sequenced from one sample in a study of cytomegalovirus exposure and HLA in healthy donors. The PCR ran on 60 Vbeta and 13 Jbeta primers. The repertoire was sequenced with immunoSEQ multiplex PCR; TCRdb's copy has only in-frame clones and lacks some. The profile covers about 180,000 clones, with around 76% appearing a single time and 1.5% taken by the ten largest. The sequencing sample was made of PBMCs. These receptor sequences come from a man in his forties or fifties in good health and CMV-seronegative.

The gene calls are TRBV7-9 and TRBJ1-2, with 10 bases fitting TRBD1. Trimming cost V 5 bases and J 6 bases; bases outside gene matches: 6. This CDR3 has 14 amino acids. Germline V gene data show CDR1 as SEHNR and CDR2 as FQNEAQ (reference sequence). CDR3 bases: TGTGCCAGCAGCCTGGGACAGGGGATTAATGGCTACACCTTC. Residues: CASSLGQGINGYTF.

The chain couples TRBV28 to TRBJ1-1; no clear D. Trimming left V 0 bases short and J 1 base short, with 12 bases between. CDR1 and CDR2 from the germline V gene are MDHEN and SYDVKM. This CDR3 region has 16 residues. The CDR3 DNA sequence: TGTGCCAGCAGTTTATGGGGCGTGGCCCCGAACACTGAAGCTTTCTTT. It codes for CASSLWGVAPNTEAFF.

The gene calls are TRBV29-1 and TRBJ2-2, with TRBD2 matching over 7 bases. V gave up 7 bases and J gave up 1 base; unmatched junction bases: 6. The CDR3 extends over 14 amino acids. The germline gives CDR1 SQVTM, CDR2 ANQGSEA. The CDR3 spells CSGSSGWNTGELFF. CDR3 bases: TGCAGCGGGAGTAGCGGGTGGAACACCGGGGAGCTGTTTTTT.

This chain uses TRBV28 with TRBJ1-2; D is unresolved. Trimming left V 11 bases short and J 6 bases short, with 19 bases between. The CDR3 contains 13 residues. From germline, CDR1 is MDHEN and CDR2 SYDVKM. This chain's CDR3 is CASSETLLDGYTF. CDR3 coding DNA: TGTGCCTCCTCTGAAACTTTGCTTGATGGCTACACCTTC.

This clone is a singleton in its sample. V and J are TRBV30 and TRBJ1-2, with D uncertain. V gave up 3 bases and J gave up 2 bases, with 16 bases separating them. The CDR3 length is 15 residues. The germline V gene has CDR1 GTSNPN and CDR2 SVGIG (reference sequence). CDR3 DNA: TGTGCCTGGAGATCTCAGCGGGCGTCCAACTATGGCTACACCTTC. This codes for CAWRSQRASNYGYTF.

V is TRBV5-1 and J is TRBJ1-2; D is ambiguous. Trimming pared 4 bases from V and 2 bases from J, leaving 18 bases between. The CDR3 contains 16 residues. From germline, CDR1 is SGHRS and CDR2 YFSETQ. This chain's CDR3 is CASSLNGEGRNYGYTF. The DNA for the CDR3 is TGCGCCAGCAGCCTAAACGGTGAGGGAAGGAACTATGGCTACACCTTC.

On this clone: The junction shows a germline mismatch at one end, possibly a read error. J is TRBJ2-7 and V is TRBV6-5; D is unresolved. The germline V gene encodes CDR1 MNHEY and CDR2 SVGAGI. The CDR3 length is 15 residues. CDR3 sequence (DNA): TGTGCCAGCAGTTATTGGCAGCGCAGATCCTCCGAGCAGTACTTC. It is translated as CASSYWQRRSSEQYF.

Points on this clone: The sample has other DNA sequences that encode this CDR3 too. The chain employs TRBV6-5 and TRBJ1-2, with D possibly TRBD1 on 5 matching bases. This CDR3 is built from 13 residues. Trimming removed 2 bases from V and 6 bases from J, with 10 bases in between. Germline CDR1 and CDR2: MNHEY and SVGAGI. CDR3 amino acids: CASSYRGGDGYTF. Written as DNA, the CDR3 is TGTGCCAGCAGTTACCGCGGGGGGGATGGCTACACCTTC.

The rearrangement uses TRBV30 and TRBJ2-4, with 9 bases that match TRBD2. The CDR3 covers 16 residues. Trimming took 4 bases from V and 6 from J; bases not matched to a gene: 13. The germline V gene has CDR1 GTSNPN and CDR2 SVGIG (reference sequence). CDR3 nucleotide sequence: TGTGCCTGGATTAGATCCGGCGGGAGGGCCGGAAACATTCAGTACTTC. Protein product: CAWIRSGGRAGNIQYF.

This clone was found a few times. This chain joins TRBV5-1 and TRBJ1-5; 8 nucleotides align to TRBD1. V shed 2 bases, J shed 3 bases, and the junction held 7 bases outside the gene matches. The V gene's germline CDR1 is SGHRS and CDR2 YFSETQ. The CDR3 length is 16 residues. CDR3: CASSFKGQDPNQPQHF. The CDR3 nucleotides read TGCGCCAGCAGCTTTAAGGGACAGGACCCCAATCAGCCCCAGCATTTT. Filled out from reference TRBV5-1 and TRBJ1-5, the complete variable domain reads KAGVTQTPRYLIKTRGQQVTLSCSPISGHRSVSWYQQTPGQGLQFLFEYFSETQRNKGNFPGRFSGRQFSNSRSEMNVSTLELGDSALYLCASSFKGQDPNQPQHFGDGTRLSIL.

This chain connects TRBV4-1 to TRBJ1-4; 8 positions agree with TRBD1. This CDR3 contains 16 residues. The germline V gene has CDR1 MGHRA and CDR2 YSYEKL. With 1 base clipped from V and 6 bases from J, the junction kept 7 bases outside the gene matches. This chain's CDR3 is CASSQAPGGIYEKLFF. The CDR3 DNA is TGCGCCAGCAGCCAAGCCCCAGGGGGCATATATGAAAAACTGTTTTTT.

The V and J genes are TRBV5-6 and TRBJ2-6, with 11 bases aligning to TRBD2. V lost 7 bases, J lost 4 bases, and 7 bases stayed unmatched. The CDR3 has 16 residues. Germline values: CDR1 SGHDT, CDR2 YYEEEE. The CDR3 reads CASSLAGGSGANVLTF. For the CDR3, the DNA is TGTGCCAGCTCCCTAGCGGGAGGTTCCGGGGCCAACGTCCTGACTTTC.

The rearrangement joins TRBV27 to TRBJ2-7, with 7 nucleotides matching TRBD2. CDR1 is MNHEY, CDR2 SMNVEV, per germline (reference sequence). The J segment lost 1 base and the V segment lost 3 bases, leaving 12 bases of the junction unmatched. This CDR3 is 17 amino acids long. Here the CDR3 reads CASSFRHGPGGSYEQYF. The CDR3 nucleotides are TGTGCCAGCAGTTTTCGGCATGGGCCGGGAGGTTCCTACGAGCAGTACTTC.

J is TRBJ2-7 and V is TRBV7-9; D possibly corresponds to TRBD1 (5 bases). Germline lookup yields CDR1 SEHNR and CDR2 FQNEAQ (reference sequence). Trimming removed 1 base at V and 3 bases at J, with 16 bases between. The CDR3 is 16 residues long. This CDR3 is CASSLDTTVRFYEQYF. CDR3 in DNA: TGTGCCAGCAGCTTAGACACGACAGTTCGTTTCTACGAGCAGTACTTC.

The chain links TRBV7-9 to TRBJ2-4; weak D call: TRBD1 (6 bases). Germline V CDR1 and CDR2: SEHNR, FQNEAQ (reference sequence). V lost 5 bases and J 0 bases, leaving 14 bases between the germline ends. The CDR3 has 16 amino acids. CDR3 DNA: TGTGCCAGCAGCCCTAACCCAGGGGTAGCCAAAAACATTCAGTACTTC. Its translation: CASSPNPGVAKNIQYF.

The chain is built from TRBV2 and TRBJ2-4; D call uncertain. Trimming pared 9 bases from V and 0 bases from J, leaving 15 bases between. CDR1 SNHLY and CDR2 FYNNEI come from the germline V gene. The CDR3 covers 15 residues. CDR3 bases: TGTGCCAGTAGTACAGAGATTCTAGCCAAAAACATTCAGTACTTC. Residues: CASSTEILAKNIQYF.